The 14 T cell receptor beta chains presented below share a single source sample, sequenced in a study of OX40 agonist ivuxolimab in advanced cancers. This table comes from immunoSEQ multiplex PCR, and its TCRdb copy is limited to in-frame clones, with some not included. The sample has some 94,000 clones, roughly nine tenths seen once. The sample was CD4+ or CD8+ T cells sorted from blood, taken in a trial of the OX40 agonist ivuxolimab. The receptor source for this set is an adult with an advanced solid tumor such as melanoma, head and neck, liver or kidney cancer.

This chain connects TRBV12-5 to TRBJ2-7; 7 bases agree with TRBD1. The length of the CDR3 is 13 residues. V lost 0 bases and J lost 5; bases outside the gene matches: 1. Germline V gene lookup returns CDR1 LGHNT and CDR2 FRNRAP. The CDR3 region has the DNA TGTGCTAGTGGTTTGGTCGGACAGGACGAGCAGTACTTC. It codes for CASGLVGQDEQYF.

The chain recombines TRBV4-2 with TRBJ1-5, with D uncertain. CDR3 length: 13 residues. Germline V gives CDR1 LGHNA, CDR2 YNFKEQ. V was shortened by 1 base and J by 6 bases, with 7 bases between the two germline ends. In DNA, the CDR3 is TGTGCCAGCAGCCAAGGGGATGGTCAGCCCCAGCATTTT. Amino acid sequence: CASSQGDGQPQHF.

The V gene is TRBV27, the J gene TRBJ1-2; no clear D. The germline CDR1 and CDR2 sequences are MNHEY and SMNVEV (reference sequence). Trimming stripped 2 bases from V and 4 bases from J, with 8 bases between. The CDR3 is 13 amino acids. In DNA form, the CDR3 reads TGTGCCAGCAGTTTAATTCCCGCCTATGGCTACACCTTC. Its translation is CASSLIPAYGYTF.

This clone came up once. This rearrangement joins TRBV27 to TRBJ2-3; the match to TRBD2 covers 9 bases. The CDR3 spans 17 residues. Germline V gene sequence: CDR1 MNHEY, CDR2 SMNVEV (reference sequence). V dropped 6 bases and J dropped 4; count of bases not matched to a gene: 14. DNA for the CDR3: TGTGCCAGCAGCGGGACTGGCGGGGGGGCGGGGTCAGATACGCAGTATTTT. Protein: CASSGTGGGAGSDTQYF.

The CDR3 DNA sequence: TGTGCCGGGCGGACGGTTAATTCACCCCTCCACTTT. The encoded protein is CAGRTVNSPLHF. This chain uses TRBV30 with TRBJ1-6; no firm D call. CDR1 is GTSNPN, CDR2 SVGIG, per germline (reference sequence). The germline V and J ends were trimmed by 8 bases and 6 bases, with 11 bases remaining between them. The CDR3 spans 12 residues.

V usage is TRBV6-5 and J usage is TRBJ2-3; D uncertain. The ends were cut back, 5 bases at V and 5 bases at J, with 11 bases in the middle. In germline, CDR1 is MNHEY, CDR2 SVGAGI. CDR3 length: 13 residues. The CDR3 sequence is CASSILNLDTQYF. Here the CDR3 DNA reads TGTGCCAGCAGTATACTCAACCTAGATACGCAGTATTTT.

The chain carries TRBV7-8 and TRBJ2-1; a possible D gene is TRBD1 (5 bases). The germline V and J ends were trimmed by 5 bases and 5 bases, with 7 bases remaining between them. In germline, CDR1 is SGHVS, CDR2 FQNEAQ. The CDR3 contains 12 residues. In DNA, the CDR3 is TGTGCCAGCAGCCCCAGGGACAATGAGCAGTTCTTC. Its translation is CASSPRDNEQFF.

V gene TRBV5-1 combines with J gene TRBJ2-2; perhaps TRBD2 as D (5 bases). The CDR3 totals 13 residues. V lost 2 bases and J 9 bases, leaving 11 bases between the germline ends. Germline lookup yields CDR1 SGHRS and CDR2 YFSETQ. In DNA form, the CDR3 reads TGCGCCAGCAGCTTAACTAGTAGGCGGGAGCTGTTTTTT. It specifies CASSLTSRRELFF. The variable domain in full, completed from reference TRBV5-1 and TRBJ2-2, reads KAGVTQTPRYLIKTRGQQVTLSCSPISGHRSVSWYQQTPGQGLQFLFEYFSETQRNKGNFPGRFSGRQFSNSRSEMNVSTLELGDSALYLCASSLTSRRELFFGEGSRLTVL.

The CDR3 is CAPDPGTDSYEQYF. CDR3 bases: TGTGCCCCCGACCCGGGGACTGACTCCTACGAGCAGTACTTC. This sequence joins TRBV30 and TRBJ2-7; TRBD2 is a possible D gene (6 bases). This CDR3 is 14 amino acids long. Germline CDR1 and CDR2: GTSNPN and SVGIG (reference sequence). V gave up 8 bases and J gave up 0 bases, with 17 bases separating them.

The chain uses TRBV29-1 and TRBJ2-1; the match to TRBD2 covers 7 bases. This CDR3 has 12 residues. V dropped 5 bases and J dropped 4; count of bases not matched to a gene: 2. Germline V gives CDR1 SQVTM, CDR2 ANQGSEA. The CDR3 DNA reads TGCAGCGTTAGCGGGAATTACAATGAGCAGTTCTTC. The encoded protein is CSVSGNYNEQFF.

V is TRBV4-1 and J is TRBJ2-3, with D perhaps TRBD1 or TRBD2 (5 bases each). The CDR3 consists of 15 residues. V lost 2 bases and J lost 2, with 11 bases in between. Germline values: CDR1 MGHRA, CDR2 YSYEKL. The CDR3 sequence is CASSQRPGATDTQYF. The CDR3 DNA reads as TGCGCCAGCAGCCAACGGCCCGGGGCCACAGATACGCAGTATTTT.

This chain joins TRBV2 and TRBJ1-1; 8 bases are shared with TRBD1. The CDR3 runs 13 residues. The trim removed 4 bases at V and 5 bases at J, leaving 3 bases unmatched. Germline values: CDR1 SNHLY, CDR2 FYNNEI. The DNA of the CDR3 is TGTGCCAGCAGTGCAGGGGGCCTTACTGAAGCTTTCTTT. Protein product: CASSAGGLTEAFF.

V gene TRBV27 combines with J gene TRBJ1-5; 7 nucleotides line up with TRBD1. The CDR3 covers 15 residues. V was clipped by 4 bases and J by 4 bases; unmatched bases: 7. Per germline, CDR1 MNHEY and CDR2 SMNVEV (reference sequence). CDR3 residues: CASSSRQGGNQPQHF. The CDR3, as DNA: TGTGCCAGCAGTTCCCGACAGGGAGGGAATCAGCCCCAGCATTTT.

This chain connects TRBV5-6 to TRBJ1-2, with unresolved D. Looked up from germline, CDR1 is SGHDT and CDR2 is YYEEEE. Trimming removed 6 bases from V and 1 base from J, with 13 bases in between. This CDR3 comprises 14 residues. The CDR3: CASMGSNYNYGYTF. The CDR3 nucleotides read TGTGCCAGCATGGGCAGCAATTATAACTATGGCTACACCTTC.